This T cell receptor beta chain was sequenced for a study of cytomegalovirus exposure and HLA in healthy donors. Study-level background: One earlier analysis, a look at about 179 million T cells, found roughly 110 million unique TCR beta sequences. Study results and limitations: TCR beta chain V- and J-gene trimming was linked, in a later analysis, to a missense variant in DCLRE1C. A later analysis reported that several of the most significant clusters appeared to be linked to common viral pathogens, among them Epstein-Barr virus.

As for the donors, each was a healthy bone marrow donor. Turning to this clone: The antigen is not known.

Primers: 60 Vbeta forward and 13 Jbeta reverse. Method: immunoSEQ multiplex PCR; TCRdb's copy keeps in-frame clones and lacks some. This sample has some 190,000 clones, with over 65% found just once. Germline assignment: CDR1 LGHNA and CDR2 YNFKEQ. Deletions cut 1 base from V and 6 bases from J, with 14 bases between. This CDR3 comprises 15 residues. Material: PBMCs. The TCR originated in a middle-aged man in good health and CMV-seropositive. The chain joins TRBV4-2 to TRBJ2-3; the D gene is possibly TRBD2 (6 bases). The chain's CDR3 is CASSQGLARGDTQYF. The CDR3 region has the DNA TGTGCCAGCAGCCAAGGGCTAGCGAGAGGGGATACGCAGTATTTT.